This T cell receptor beta chain was recorded in a study of shared clonotypes between healthy human individuals. About this clone itself: Likely a read error: the CDR3 ends without its conserved phenylalanine or tryptophan.

V trimming: 7 bases; J trimming: 2 bases; junction bases outside the gene matches: 17. The length of the CDR3 is 18 residues. Germline CDR1 and CDR2: MDHEN and SYDVKM. Each PCR replicate from the sorted subsets contained about 200 ng DNA, which is 25,000 to 30,000 T cell genomes. Sequencing used immunoSEQ multiplex PCR; TCRdb keeps in-frame clones, though not all of them. This sample has about 1 million clones, with approximately 68% found just once. Nashville, Tennessee was home to all donors, who were Caucasian adults. Division of CD4+ cells produced a CD45RA+ naive subset and a CD45RA-negative memory subset.

This receptor was identified in a man aged 18 to 30 in good health. The gene calls are TRBV28 and TRBJ2-3, with 8 bases identical to TRBD2. The source material was memory CD4+ T cells sorted from blood. Documented subset: CD45RA-negative fraction. Here the CDR3 reads CASTLGLARGSLTDTQYS. The DNA for the CDR3 is TGTGCCAGCACCCTCGGACTAGCTCGTGGGAGCCTCACAGATACGCAGTATTCT.